These T cell receptor beta chains were read from a single sample in a study of glioma-infiltrating T cells after dendritic cell vaccination. Sequencing was performed with immunoSEQ multiplex PCR; in TCRdb, only in-frame clones are kept and a portion is missing. The table includes about 92,000 clones, approximately 90% detected once. The sequencing here drew on blood, taken before dendritic cell vaccination. The receptors were gathered from a human donor with glioblastoma. The CDR3 runs from the conserved cysteine through the conserved F or W. A D gene is named only where the DNA matches it firmly. Clone size is given for some rows only: seen once, a few or many times, or a class if the clone is expanded.

D: TRBD2
V: TRBV5-6
J: TRBJ2-3
size: .
length: 16
DNA: TGTGCCAGCAGCTTGTATAGCGGGGGGGCCACAGATACGCAGTATTTT
CDR3: CASSLYSGGATDTQYF

D: TRBD1
V: TRBV11-2
J: TRBJ1-2
size: .
length: 16
DNA: TGTGCCAGCAGTCGGACGGGGCAGGGGGCGCCCAATGGCTACACCTTC
CDR3: CASSRTGQGAPNGYTF

D: .
V: TRBV7-8
J: TRBJ2-3
size: .
length: 15
DNA: TGTGCCAGCAGCTTATGGTCCCTACCTAGTGATACGCAGTATTTT
CDR3: CASSLWSLPSDTQYF

D: TRBD2
V: TRBV7-3
J: TRBJ2-1
size: .
length: 18
DNA: TGTGCCAGCAGCCCCCGAAAACAATCGGGAGGGCCCTACAATGAGCAGTTCTTC
CDR3: CASSPRKQSGGPYNEQFF

D: TRBD1
V: TRBV7-9
J: TRBJ2-1
size: few
length: 15
DNA: TGTGCCAGCAGCACTGGACAGGGGACGGGGAATGAGCAGTTCTTC
CDR3: CASSTGQGTGNEQFF

D: .
V: TRBV5-6
J: TRBJ2-5
size: .
length: 14
DNA: TGTGCCAGCAGCCTCGGACTGGCCCAAGAGACCCAGTACTTC
CDR3: CASSLGLAQETQYF

D: TRBD2
V: TRBV2
J: TRBJ2-3
size: .
length: 14
DNA: TGTGCCAGCAATCGGGGGGGGAGCACAGATACGCAGTATTTT
CDR3: CASNRGGSTDTQYF

D: .
V: TRBV11-2
J: TRBJ2-2
size: .
length: 14
DNA: TGTGCCAGCAGCCAAAACACGAACACCGGGGAGCTGTTTTTT
CDR3: CASSQNTNTGELFF

D: TRBD1
V: TRBV27
J: TRBJ2-5
size: .
length: 15
DNA: TGTGCCAGCATGGGCCAGGGGGCTTTTGGGGAGACCCAGTACTTC
CDR3: CASMGQGAFGETQYF

D: .
V: TRBV27
J: TRBJ2-7
size: .
length: 14
DNA: TGTGCCAGCAGTTGGACCGGGACACCATACGAGCAGTACTTC
CDR3: CASSWTGTPYEQYF

D: TRBD1
V: TRBV11-2
J: TRBJ2-5
size: few
length: 18
DNA: TGTGCCAGCAGCTCTCTGTCCCTCGGGACAGGGGGCGCGAAGACCCAGTACTTC
CDR3: CASSSLSLGTGGAKTQYF

D: .
V: TRBV20-1
J: TRBJ1-5
size: .
length: 10
DNA: TGCAGTGCTAGCGAGCAGCCCCAGCATTTT
CDR3: CSASEQPQHF

D: .
V: TRBV6-5
J: TRBJ2-7
size: .
length: 15
DNA: TGTGCCAGCAGTTACTCCCAGGGGTACTCCTACGAGCAGTACTTC
CDR3: CASSYSQGYSYEQYF

D: TRBD2
V: TRBV9
J: TRBJ2-1
size: .
length: 15
DNA: TGTGCCAGCAGCGTAGACCTAGCGGGGGGGCGTGAGCAGTTCTTC
CDR3: CASSVDLAGGREQFF

D: TRBD1
V: TRBV9
J: TRBJ2-1
size: .
length: 17
DNA: TGTGCCAGCAGCGTAGGGATTGGACAGGGAGACTACAATGAGCAGTTCTTC
CDR3: CASSVGIGQGDYNEQFF

D: .
V: TRBV6-5
J: TRBJ1-1
size: .
length: 11
DNA: TGTGCCAGCAAGGGGGGGTCCGGAGCTTTCTTT
CDR3: CASKGGSGAFF

D: TRBD1
V: TRBV28
J: TRBJ2-7
size: .
length: 15
DNA: TGTGCCAGCAGGCAACAGGGGGGTGCTTCCTACGAGCAGTACTTC
CDR3: CASRQQGGASYEQYF

D: .
V: TRBV28
J: TRBJ1-5
size: .
length: 15
DNA: TGTGCCAGCAGTCCCCCAGGCCCAGCAAATCAGCCCCAGCATTTT
CDR3: CASSPPGPANQPQHF

D: .
V: TRBV6-1
J: TRBJ1-1
size: .
length: 13
DNA: TGTGCCACGCGAGCGACGGGAAACACTGAAGCTTTCTTT
CDR3: CATRATGNTEAFF

D: TRBD2
V: TRBV4-2
J: TRBJ2-7
size: .
length: 15
DNA: TGTGCCAGCAGCCTCCGACTAGCGGAGAACTACGAGCAGTACTTC
CDR3: CASSLRLAENYEQYF

D: .
V: TRBV23-1
J: TRBJ2-7
size: .
length: 15
DNA: TGCGCCAGCAGTCAAGGACGCGAAAGGGAGTACGAGCAGTACTTC
CDR3: CASSQGREREYEQYF

D: TRBD1
V: TRBV4-1
J: TRBJ2-2
size: .
length: 16
DNA: TGCGCCAGCAGCCAAGAACACGCGGGACAGGCCGGGGAGCTGTTTTTT
CDR3: CASSQEHAGQAGELFF

D: .
V: TRBV28
J: TRBJ1-2
size: .
length: 12
DNA: TGTGCCAGCAGTCCGGACAGAGATGGCTACACCTTC
CDR3: CASSPDRDGYTF

D: TRBD1
V: TRBV19
J: TRBJ1-6
size: .
length: 16
DNA: TGTGCCAGTAGCCCAACCGGGACAGGGTTAAATTCACCCCTCCACTTT
CDR3: CASSPTGTGLNSPLHF

D: .
V: TRBV5-6
J: TRBJ1-1
size: .
length: 13
DNA: TGTGCCAGCAGCTTGACAGGTTACACTGAAGCTTTCTTT
CDR3: CASSLTGYTEAFF

D: .
V: TRBV7-6
J: TRBJ1-1
size: .
length: 13
DNA: TGTGCCAGCAGCATGACAGGGAACACTGAAGCTTTCTTT
CDR3: CASSMTGNTEAFF

D: TRBD1
V: TRBV30
J: TRBJ1-5
size: .
length: 17
DNA: TGTGCCTGGAGTCCCCCGGACAGGGACGATAGCAATCAGCCCCAGCATTTT
CDR3: CAWSPPDRDDSNQPQHF

D: .
V: TRBV23-1
J: TRBJ1-1
size: once
length: 13
DNA: TGCGCCAGCAGTGGCAGGGAAATGGGTGAAGCTTTCTTT
CDR3: CASSGREMGEAFF

D: TRBD2
V: TRBV29-1
J: TRBJ2-2
size: .
length: 16
DNA: TGCAGCGTTGTGATAGCGGGGGGACCCGGGACCGGGGAGCTGTTTTTT
CDR3: CSVVIAGGPGTGELFF

D: TRBD1
V: TRBV5-1
J: TRBJ1-4
size: .
length: 15
DNA: TGCGCCAGCAGCTTAACAGGGGCAAGCAATGAAAAACTGTTTTTT
CDR3: CASSLTGASNEKLFF

D: .
V: TRBV19
J: TRBJ1-1
size: .
length: 13
DNA: TGTGCCAGTAGTATAGACAGGACAGTCACAGCTTTCTTT
CDR3: CASSIDRTVTAFF

D: TRBD2
V: TRBV19
J: TRBJ2-1
size: .
length: 19
DNA: TGTGCCAGTAGTCCCGCCGCCGGACCGCCCGGGGCGGGGGGTGTTGAGCAGTTCTTC
CDR3: CASSPAAGPPGAGGVEQFF

D: TRBD1
V: TRBV19
J: TRBJ1-2
size: .
length: 15
DNA: TGTGCCAGTAGTGGGTGGACAGGGTACGACTATGGCTACACCTTC
CDR3: CASSGWTGYDYGYTF

D: .
V: TRBV5-6
J: TRBJ2-6
size: .
length: 14
DNA: TGTGCCAGTACAGAGAGTCTTGGGGCCAACGTCCTGACTTTC
CDR3: CASTESLGANVLTF

D: .
V: TRBV5-1
J: TRBJ1-6
size: .
length: 16
DNA: TGCGCCAGCAGCTTGGTGGCTAGCTCCTATAATTCACCCCTCCACTTT
CDR3: CASSLVASSYNSPLHF

D: .
V: TRBV7-8
J: TRBJ1-2
size: .
length: 13
DNA: TGTGCCAGCAGTCGAAACAGGGTCGATGGCTACACCTTC
CDR3: CASSRNRVDGYTF